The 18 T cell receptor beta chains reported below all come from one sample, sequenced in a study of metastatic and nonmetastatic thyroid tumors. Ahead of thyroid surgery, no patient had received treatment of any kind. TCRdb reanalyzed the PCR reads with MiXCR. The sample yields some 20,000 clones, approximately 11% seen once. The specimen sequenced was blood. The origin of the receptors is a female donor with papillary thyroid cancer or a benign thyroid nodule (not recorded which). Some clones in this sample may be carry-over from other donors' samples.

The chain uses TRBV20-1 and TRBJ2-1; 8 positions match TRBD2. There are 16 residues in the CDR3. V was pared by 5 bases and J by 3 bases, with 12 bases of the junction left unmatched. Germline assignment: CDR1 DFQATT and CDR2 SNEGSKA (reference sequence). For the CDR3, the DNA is TGCAGTGCTTTCAGGAGCGGGAGCCAACGCTACAATGAGCAGTTCTTC. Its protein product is CSAFRSGSQRYNEQFF.

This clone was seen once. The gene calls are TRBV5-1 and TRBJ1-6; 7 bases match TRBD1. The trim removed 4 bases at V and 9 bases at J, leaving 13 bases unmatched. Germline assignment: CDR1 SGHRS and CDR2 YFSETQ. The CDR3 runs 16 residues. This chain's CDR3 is CASSEKGAPYLSPLHF. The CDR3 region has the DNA TGCGCCAGCAGCGAGAAGGGGGCGCCTTACCTTTCACCCCTCCACTTT.

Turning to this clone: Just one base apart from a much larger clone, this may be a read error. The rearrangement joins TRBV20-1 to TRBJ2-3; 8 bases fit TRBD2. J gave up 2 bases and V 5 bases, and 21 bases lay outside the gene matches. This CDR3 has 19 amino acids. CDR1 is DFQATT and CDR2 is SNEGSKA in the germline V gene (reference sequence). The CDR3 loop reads CSAPRLLGLVGGNTDTQYF. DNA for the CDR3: TGCAGTGCTCCCCGACTTCTGGGACTAGTGGGAGGGAACACAGATACGCAGTATTTT.

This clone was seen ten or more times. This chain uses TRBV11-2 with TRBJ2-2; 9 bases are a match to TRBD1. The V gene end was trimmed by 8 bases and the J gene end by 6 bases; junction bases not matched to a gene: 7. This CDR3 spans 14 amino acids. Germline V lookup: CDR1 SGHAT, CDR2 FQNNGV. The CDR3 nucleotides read TGTGCCAGCTCCGGGACAGGGCGGGCCGGGGAGCTGTTTTTT. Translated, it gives CASSGTGRAGELFF.

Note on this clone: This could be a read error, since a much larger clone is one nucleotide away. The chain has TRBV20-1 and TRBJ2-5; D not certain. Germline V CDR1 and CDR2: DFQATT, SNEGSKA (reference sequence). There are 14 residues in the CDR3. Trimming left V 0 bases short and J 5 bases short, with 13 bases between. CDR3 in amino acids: CSARDPTDSETQYF. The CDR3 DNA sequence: TGCAGTGCTAGAGACCCCACGGATTCGGAGACCCAGTACTTC.

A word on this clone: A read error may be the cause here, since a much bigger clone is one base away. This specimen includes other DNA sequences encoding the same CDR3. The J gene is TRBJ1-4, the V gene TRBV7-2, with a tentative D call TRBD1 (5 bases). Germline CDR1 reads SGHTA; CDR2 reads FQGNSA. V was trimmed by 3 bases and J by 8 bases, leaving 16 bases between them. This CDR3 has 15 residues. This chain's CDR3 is CASSLSPRGNEKLFF. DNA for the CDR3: TGTGCCAGCAGCTTGTCGCCCCGGGGCAACGAAAAACTGTTTTTT.

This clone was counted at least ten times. CDR3 region: CSVEDESYGRGRTDTQYF. The CDR3 nucleotides read TGCAGCGTTGAAGATGAGTCCTATGGCAGGGGGCGCACAGATACGCAGTATTTT. This chain links TRBV29-1 with TRBJ2-3; TRBD1 matches at 8 bases. CDR1 is SQVTM and CDR2 is ANQGSEA in the germline V gene. Trimming took 0 bases from V and 1 from J; bases not matched to a gene: 12. The CDR3 totals 18 residues.

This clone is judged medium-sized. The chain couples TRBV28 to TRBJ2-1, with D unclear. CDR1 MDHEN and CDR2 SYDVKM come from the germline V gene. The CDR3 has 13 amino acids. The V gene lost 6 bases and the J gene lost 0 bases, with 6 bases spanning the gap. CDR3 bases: TGTGCCAGCAGAAGGGACTCCTACAATGAGCAGTTCTTC. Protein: CASRRDSYNEQFF.

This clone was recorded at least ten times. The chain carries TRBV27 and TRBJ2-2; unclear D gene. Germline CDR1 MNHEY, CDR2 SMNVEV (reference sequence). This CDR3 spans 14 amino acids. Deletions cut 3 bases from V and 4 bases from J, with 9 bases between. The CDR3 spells CASSFSRGTGELFF. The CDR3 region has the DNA TGTGCCAGCAGTTTTAGTCGCGGCACCGGGGAGCTGTTTTTT.

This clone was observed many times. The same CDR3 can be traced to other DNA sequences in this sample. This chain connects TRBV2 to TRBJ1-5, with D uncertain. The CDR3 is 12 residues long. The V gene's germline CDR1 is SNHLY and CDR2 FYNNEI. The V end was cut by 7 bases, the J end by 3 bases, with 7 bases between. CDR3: CASKVNNQPQHF. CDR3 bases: TGTGCCAGCAAAGTAAACAATCAGCCCCAGCATTTT.

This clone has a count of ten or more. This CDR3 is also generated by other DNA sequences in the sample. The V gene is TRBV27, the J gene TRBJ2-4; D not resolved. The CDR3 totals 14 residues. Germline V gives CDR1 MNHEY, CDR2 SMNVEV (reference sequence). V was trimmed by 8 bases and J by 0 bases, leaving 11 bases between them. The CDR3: CASRQTLAKNIQYF. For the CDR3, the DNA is TGTGCCAGCCGCCAGACTTTAGCCAAAAACATTCAGTACTTC.

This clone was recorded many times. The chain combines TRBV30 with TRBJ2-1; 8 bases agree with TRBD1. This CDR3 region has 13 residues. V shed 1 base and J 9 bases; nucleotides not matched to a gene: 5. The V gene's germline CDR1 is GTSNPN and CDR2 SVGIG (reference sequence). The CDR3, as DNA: TGTGCCTGGAGTGGGACAGGGTACTCTGAGCAGTTCTTC. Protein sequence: CAWSGTGYSEQFF.

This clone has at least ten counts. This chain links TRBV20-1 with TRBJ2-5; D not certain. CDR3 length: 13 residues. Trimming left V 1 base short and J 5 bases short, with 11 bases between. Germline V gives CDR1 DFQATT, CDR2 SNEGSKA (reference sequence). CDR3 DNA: TGCAGTGCTAGAGTGGTAGTAGTGGAGACCCAGTACTTC. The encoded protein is CSARVVVVETQYF.

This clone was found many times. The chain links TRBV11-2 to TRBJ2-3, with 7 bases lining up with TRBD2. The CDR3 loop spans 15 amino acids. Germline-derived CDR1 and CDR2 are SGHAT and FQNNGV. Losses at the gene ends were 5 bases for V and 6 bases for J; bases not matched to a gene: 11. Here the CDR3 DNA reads TGTGCCAGCAGCCCTATAGGGGAGGGCCCTGATACGCAGTATTTT. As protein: CASSPIGEGPDTQYF.

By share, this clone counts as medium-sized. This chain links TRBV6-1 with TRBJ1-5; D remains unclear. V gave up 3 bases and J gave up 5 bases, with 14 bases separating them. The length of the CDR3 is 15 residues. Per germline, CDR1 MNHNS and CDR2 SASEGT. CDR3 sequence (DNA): TGTGCCAGCAGTGACTGGGAGGAGGCGTATCAGCCCCAGCATTTT. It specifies CASSDWEEAYQPQHF.

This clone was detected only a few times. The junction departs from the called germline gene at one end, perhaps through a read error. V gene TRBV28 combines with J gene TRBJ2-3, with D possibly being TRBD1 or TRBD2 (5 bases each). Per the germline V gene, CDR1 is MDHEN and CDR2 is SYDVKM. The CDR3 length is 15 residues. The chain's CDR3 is CASSRTNPSTDTQYF. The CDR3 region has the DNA TGTGCCAGCAGCCGGACAAACCCTAGCACGGATACGCAGTATTTT.

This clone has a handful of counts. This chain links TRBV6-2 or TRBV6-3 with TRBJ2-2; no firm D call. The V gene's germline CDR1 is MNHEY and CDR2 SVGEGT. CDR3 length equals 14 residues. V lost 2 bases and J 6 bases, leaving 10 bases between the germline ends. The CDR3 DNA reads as TGTGCCAGCAGTTACGGGGATGGTCCCGGGGAGCTGTTTTTT. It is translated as CASSYGDGPGELFF.

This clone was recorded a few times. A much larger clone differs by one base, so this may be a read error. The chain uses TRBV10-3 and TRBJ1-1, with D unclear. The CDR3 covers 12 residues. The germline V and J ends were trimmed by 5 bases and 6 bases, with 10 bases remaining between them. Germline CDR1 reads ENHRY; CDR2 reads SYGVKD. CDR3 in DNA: TGTGCCATCAGTTATGAGGGTTCTGAAGCTTTCTTT. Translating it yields CAISYEGSEAFF.